The 8 T cell receptor beta chains in this list originate from one sample, sequenced in a study of Graves' ophthalmopathy and Graves' hyperthyroidism. Investigators amplified TCR beta CDR3 regions from RNA transcripts. First-round RT-PCR with HTBI primers preceded a second-round multiplex PCR. TCRdb called the multiplex PCR reads again in MiXCR, with one record for every CDR3 protein. The table records roughly 600,000 distinct CDR3 sequences, 35% to 40% of them present only once. The sequenced material came from peripheral blood or thyroid tissue (not recorded which). The receptors stem from an adult man with Graves' hyperthyroidism.

This clonotype has at least ten counts. The rearrangement joins TRBV6-1 to TRBJ1-2; possibly TRBD1 for D (6 bases). Trimming pared 3 bases from V and 7 bases from J, leaving 9 bases between. Germline V gives CDR1 MNHNS, CDR2 SASEGT. The CDR3 contains 12 residues. The CDR3 DNA follows: TGTGCCAGCAGTGAGGGGGCAGGTGGCTACACCTTC. Its protein is CASSEGAGGYTF.

This chain connects TRBV5-1 to TRBJ2-2, with 7 positions matching TRBD1. Per germline, CDR1 SGHRS and CDR2 YFSETQ. The V and J ends lost 4 bases and 9 bases, in that order; junction bases with no gene match: 6. The CDR3 has 13 amino acids. CDR3: CASSPRGPWELFF. CDR3 nucleotides: TGCGCCAGCAGCCCGAGGGGGCCATGGGAGCTGTTTTTT.

In its sample, this clonotype was seen a few times. J is TRBJ2-5 and V is TRBV18; D possibly corresponds to TRBD2 (5 bases). This CDR3 is built from 14 residues. Germline CDR1 reads KGHSH; CDR2 reads LQKENI. V dropped 0 bases and J dropped 4 bases, with 9 bases sitting between them. CDR3 bases: TGTGCCAGCTCACCACCAGTAGGGAGAGAGACCCAGTACTTC. This gives the protein CASSPPVGRETQYF.

This chain uses TRBV10-2 with TRBJ2-7; 8 positions agree with TRBD1. V lost 4 bases to trimming and J lost 3 bases; unmatched junction nucleotides: 8. Germline CDR1 WSHSY, CDR2 SAAADI. CDR3 length equals 15 residues. CDR3 protein: CASSGFGQGGYEQYF. The CDR3 region has the DNA TGCGCCAGCAGTGGGTTTGGACAGGGAGGCTACGAGCAGTACTTC.

This chain links TRBV19 with TRBJ1-1; 8 bases match TRBD1. The CDR3 is 15 residues long. Trimming removed 8 bases from V and 1 base from J; junction bases left unmatched: 9. Germline V gene sequence: CDR1 LNHDA, CDR2 SQIVND (reference sequence). CDR3 residues: CASQTRDRQNTEAFF. The CDR3 bases are TGTGCCAGTCAGACCCGGGACAGGCAGAACACTGAAGCTTTCTTT.

This clonotype was counted many times. The chain recombines TRBV10-1 with TRBJ2-2, with a possible D match to TRBD1 (5 bases). Germline CDR1 is WNHNN and CDR2 is SYGVQD (reference sequence). The CDR3 length is 13 residues. Trimming removed 4 bases at V and 5 bases at J, with 8 bases between. The CDR3 sequence: CASSVGRTGELFF. CDR3 in DNA: TGCGCCAGCAGTGTGGGGCGGACCGGGGAGCTGTTTTTT.

The chain joins TRBV20-1 to TRBJ2-7; 9 bases are a match to TRBD2. The J call may be wrong; the DNA end is better matched by TRBJ2-1. The CDR3 has 14 residues. CDR1 and CDR2 from the germline V gene are DFQATT and SNEGSKA (reference sequence). CDR3 nucleotide sequence: TGCAGTGCTAAGACGGCGGGGGGGCCAAATGAGCAGTTCTTC. This sequence encodes CSAKTAGGPNEQFF.

This clonotype was counted many times. The chain couples TRBV25-1 to TRBJ1-6, with 7 bases fitting TRBD1. CDR1 MGHDK and CDR2 SYGVNS come from the germline V gene. The CDR3 has 17 residues. The trim removed 1 base at V and 10 bases at J, leaving 13 bases unmatched. Here the CDR3 reads CASSEFVGTATGSPLHF. The CDR3 DNA reads TGTGCCAGCAGTGAATTTGTCGGGACAGCCACCGGCTCACCCCTCCACTTT.